One sample yielded the 25 T cell receptor beta chains listed below, sequenced in a study of blood T cells in healthy people across ages. Sample-barcoded 5' priming and a J-beta primer mix drove a second PCR of about 7 to 11 cycles. TCRdb ran MiXCR on the 5' RACE reads and lists one entry per CDR3 protein. The profile shows about 670,000 distinct CDR3 sequences, approximately 40% of them singletons. The specimen was blood. The receptors originated from an older man in good health.

The chain combines TRBV7-9 with TRBJ2-7; D is undetermined. The CDR3 is 12 residues long. The V gene lost 5 bases and the J gene lost 4 bases, with 9 bases spanning the gap. Germline CDR1 and CDR2: SEHNR and FQNEAQ (reference sequence). The CDR3 region is CASSEYQYEQYF. In DNA, the CDR3 is TGTGCCAGCAGCGAATATCAGTACGAGCAGTACTTC. The complete variable domain, with remaining parts taken from reference TRBV7-9 and TRBJ2-7, reads DTGVSQNPRHKITKRGQNVTFRCDPISEHNRLYWYRQTLGQGPEFLTYFQNEAQLEKSRLLSDRFSAERPKGSFSTLEIQRTEQGDSAMYLCASSEYQYEQYFGPGTRLTVT.

This clonotype was recorded at least ten times. This clone may be a read error of a much larger clone one base away. The chain uses TRBV28 and TRBJ2-1, with TRBD2 as a possible D gene (5 bases). Gene TRBJ2-7 matches the end of the DNA better, so the J call may be wrong. Germline V gives CDR1 MDHEN, CDR2 SYDVKM. This CDR3 comprises 14 residues. This CDR3 is CASRSSDSYNEQYF. In DNA, the CDR3 is TGTGCCAGCCGGAGTAGCGACTCCTACAATGAGCAGTACTTC.

V and J are TRBV15 and TRBJ2-1; D is uncertain. The J call is doubtful: the DNA matches TRBJ2-7 better. This CDR3 has 15 residues. In germline, CDR1 is LNHNV, CDR2 YYDKDF (reference sequence). The CDR3 DNA follows: TGTGCCACCAGCCGTGGCGGCAGCTCCTACAATGAGCAGTACTTC. Its translation is CATSRGGSSYNEQYF.

Remarks on this clonotype: One end of the junction is discordant with germline, which a read error may explain. The gene calls are TRBV7-2 and TRBJ1-1; a possible D gene is TRBD1 (5 bases). Germline V gene lookup returns CDR1 SGHTA and CDR2 FQGNSA. The CDR3 has 12 amino acids. The chain's CDR3 is CASSLGVAEAFF. CDR3 nucleotide sequence: TGTGCTAGCAGCTTAGGGGTCGCTGAAGCTTTCTTT.

Details on this clonotype: One base away lies a much larger clone, so this may be a sequencing read error. This rearrangement joins TRBV28 to TRBJ2-5; D unresolved. CDR3 length: 15 residues. V was shortened by 2 bases and J by 5 bases, with 15 bases between the two germline ends. Per germline, CDR1 MDHEN and CDR2 SYDVKM. CDR3 coding DNA: TGTGCCAGCAGTTTACAATATCCAATCGGGGAGACCCAGTACTTC. Translated: CASSLQYPIGETQYF.

The J gene is TRBJ2-5, the V gene TRBV10-3, with unresolved D. The germline gives CDR1 ENHRY, CDR2 SYGVKD. This CDR3 is 16 amino acids long. V was trimmed by 2 bases and J by 5 bases, leaving 18 bases between them. Written as DNA, the CDR3 is TGTGCCATCAGTGAGACCGGACGCCCGACGGGCGAGACCCAGTACTTC. This encodes CAISETGRPTGETQYF.

The chain joins TRBV12-3 or TRBV12-4 to TRBJ2-7; TRBD2 is a possible D gene (6 bases). The V gene lost 8 bases and the J gene lost 3 bases, with 17 bases spanning the gap. There are 14 residues in the CDR3. CDR3 in amino acids: CASGTWPQVYEQYF. The CDR3 DNA follows: TGTGCCAGCGGGACTTGGCCACAGGTCTACGAGCAGTACTTC.

The V call is TRBV6-1, the J call TRBJ1-5; TRBD1 agrees at 9 bases. The J segment lost 0 bases and the V segment lost 6 bases, leaving 9 bases of the junction unmatched. In germline, CDR1 is MNHNS, CDR2 SASEGT. This CDR3 spans 17 amino acids. CDR3 DNA: TGTGCCAGCAGACCCGACAGGGGGATAGATAGCAATCAGCCCCAGCATTTT. Translating gives CASRPDRGIDSNQPQHF.

This rearrangement joins TRBV6-1 to TRBJ1-1; D might be TRBD1 (5 bases). V lost 7 bases and J lost 3, with 18 bases in between. The CDR3 loop spans 15 amino acids. Germline CDR1 MNHNS, CDR2 SASEGT. In nucleotides, the CDR3 is TGTGCCAGCACCGAAGGTTCCCCGGGGGACACTGAAGCTTTCTTT. Amino acids: CASTEGSPGDTEAFF.

Only a few counts were recorded for this clonotype. For the CDR3, the DNA is TGTGCCAGCAGCTTAAGGCTAGCGCCAACAGATACGCAGTATTTT. Residues: CASSLRLAPTDTQYF. The chain employs TRBV7-2 and TRBJ2-3; TRBD2 might be the D (6 bases). The germline V and J ends were trimmed by 2 bases and 3 bases, with 12 bases remaining between them. The CDR3 length is 15 residues. Germline V lookup: CDR1 SGHTA, CDR2 FQGNSA.

This clonotype was counted many times. The V call is TRBV3-1, the J call TRBJ1-2; D ambiguous. The V and J ends lost 0 bases and 8 bases respectively, with 10 bases between them. CDR1 and CDR2 (germline): LGHDT, YNNKEL (reference sequence). This CDR3 contains 13 residues. The CDR3 spells CASSQDRPGGYTF. In DNA form, the CDR3 reads TGTGCCAGCAGCCAAGATCGGCCAGGAGGCTACACCTTC.

This clonotype was seen a single time. The chain employs TRBV12-3 or TRBV12-4 and TRBJ2-1; 11 bases are a match to TRBD2. J lost 2 bases, V lost 7 bases, and 7 bases had no gene match. The CDR3 spans 16 residues. The CDR3 DNA follows: TGTGCCAGCAACCGACTTAGCGGGGGGGCCTACAATGAGCAGTTCTTC. Its translation: CASNRLSGGAYNEQFF.

The V and J genes are TRBV5-1 and TRBJ2-3, with TRBD1 as a possible D gene (6 bases). The CDR3 length is 15 residues. Trimming shortened V by 2 bases and J by 6 bases, and 16 bases separated the two germline ends. CDR1 is SGHRS, CDR2 YFSETQ, per germline. The DNA of the CDR3 is TGCGCCAGCAGCTTAAGTCCACAGGGCAGTGATACGCAGTATTTT. It encodes CASSLSPQGSDTQYF.

This clonotype was seen a handful of times. CDR3 region: CASSLESCPYQETQYF. DNA of the CDR3: TGTGCCAGCAGCTTAGAGAGCTGTCCCTACCAAGAGACCCAGTACTTC. The chain combines TRBV11-2 with TRBJ2-5; D call uncertain. In germline, CDR1 is SGHAT, CDR2 FQNNGV. The CDR3 has 16 amino acids. V lost 0 bases and J 0 bases, leaving 11 bases between the germline ends.

This clonotype turned up a few times. Here the CDR3 DNA reads TGTGCCAGCACTATACGCGGGGGCGAGCAGTACTTC. Translating it yields CASTIRGGEQYF. V gene TRBV7-9 combines with J gene TRBJ2-7, with 7 bases identical to TRBD2. CDR3 length: 12 amino acids. Per germline, CDR1 SEHNR and CDR2 FQNEAQ (reference sequence). Trimming at V came to 7 bases and at J to 6 bases, leaving 6 bases not matched to a gene.

The J gene is TRBJ2-7, the V gene TRBV30; D call uncertain. The J call may not be correct, given that the DNA end is closer to TRBJ2-5. This CDR3 is 11 amino acids long. From germline, CDR1 is GTSNPN and CDR2 SVGIG (reference sequence). As DNA, the CDR3 is TGTGCCTGGAGCTTGAGAGAGACCCAGTACTTC. It yields the protein CAWSLRETQYF.

This chain uses TRBV20-1 with TRBJ2-3; TRBD2 aligns across 8 bases. CDR1 DFQATT and CDR2 SNEGSKA come from the germline V gene (reference sequence). The V gene end was trimmed by 5 bases and the J gene end by 3 bases; junction bases not matched to a gene: 4. The CDR3 is 13 amino acids. The chain's CDR3 is CSADLAGTDTQYF. DNA for the CDR3: TGCAGTGCTGATCTAGCGGGTACAGATACGCAGTATTTT.

Only a few counts were recorded for this clonotype. The chain is built from TRBV5-1 and TRBJ2-3; D may be TRBD2 (5 bases). CDR1 is SGHRS, CDR2 YFSETQ, per germline. Trimming stripped 3 bases from V and 1 base from J, with 9 bases between. The CDR3 spans 14 residues. CDR3 coding DNA: TGCGCCAGCAGCTCTAATAGCGGCACAGATACGCAGTATTTT. This encodes CASSSNSGTDTQYF.

This sequence joins TRBV11-2 and TRBJ2-1, with 12 bases fitting TRBD1. Germline V lookup: CDR1 SGHAT, CDR2 FQNNGV. This CDR3 has 17 residues. V lost 5 bases and J lost 8; bases outside the gene matches: 13. This chain's CDR3 is CASSQRMGQGAFDEQFF. CDR3 nucleotides: TGTGCCAGCAGCCAACGCATGGGACAGGGGGCATTTGATGAGCAGTTCTTC. Combining the CDR3 with reference TRBV11-2 and TRBJ2-1 gives the whole variable domain EAGVAQSPRYKIIEKRQSVAFWCNPISGHATLYWYQQILGQGPKLLIQFQNNGVVDDSQLPKDRFSAERLKGVDSTLKIQPAKLEDSAVYLCASSQRMGQGAFDEQFFGPGTRLTVL.

The genes are TRBV11-3 and TRBJ2-3; 12 nucleotides align to TRBD2. The trim removed 4 bases at V and 2 bases at J, leaving 4 bases unmatched. CDR3 length: 16 amino acids. Per the germline V gene, CDR1 is SGHNT and CDR2 is YENEEA. CDR3 coding DNA: TGTGCCAGCAGCTCTAGCGGGAGGGAGAACACAGATACGCAGTATTTT. Its translation: CASSSSGRENTDTQYF.

This clonotype appeared a single time. The chain joins TRBV30 to TRBJ2-3; no firm D call. Trimming pared 1 base from V and 6 bases from J, leaving 8 bases between. Germline CDR1 reads GTSNPN; CDR2 reads SVGIG (reference sequence). The CDR3 extends over 12 amino acids. In DNA form, the CDR3 reads TGTGCCTGGAGTGAGAAAGGCGATACGCAGTATTTT. Translation gives CAWSEKGDTQYF.

This clonotype was observed a handful of times. This chain connects TRBV6-2 or TRBV6-3 to TRBJ2-7; no clear D. V lost 7 bases, J lost 0 bases, and 13 bases lay in between. The germline V gene has CDR1 MNHEY and CDR2 SVGEGT. The CDR3 totals 14 residues. The CDR3 loop is CASIPPERSYEQYF. DNA for the CDR3: TGTGCCAGCATCCCCCCGGAACGCTCCTACGAGCAGTACTTC.

This clonotype was counted between two and nine times. V gene TRBV7-2 combines with J gene TRBJ1-6; D uncertain. Trimming removed 5 bases from V and 0 bases from J, with 8 bases in between. CDR1 and CDR2 (germline): SGHTA, FQGNSA. The CDR3 length is 15 residues. For the CDR3, the DNA is TGTGCCAGCAGCCCAGGTGGCTCCTATAATTCACCCCTCCACTTT. Its protein product is CASSPGGSYNSPLHF.

The sample holds a few counts of this clonotype. This chain uses TRBV4-3 with TRBJ2-4; D is tentatively TRBD1 or TRBD2 (5 bases each). Gene TRBJ2-7 matches the end of the DNA better, so the J call may be wrong. This CDR3 has 17 amino acids. Per the germline V gene, CDR1 is LGHNA and CDR2 is YSLEER. The CDR3 spells CASSQDFSGAKAYEQYF. Here the CDR3 DNA reads TGCGCCAGCAGCCAAGATTTTTCCGGGGCGAAAGCCTACGAGCAGTACTTC.

This clonotype has a handful of counts. J is TRBJ2-1 and V is TRBV7-2, with 15 bases identical to TRBD2. Germline loops: CDR1 SGHTA, CDR2 FQGNSA. CDR3 length: 16 residues. J lost 6 bases, V lost 6 bases, and 6 bases had no gene match. The CDR3 loop reads CASSPQGLAGGNEQFF. The CDR3 coding sequence is TGTGCCAGCAGTCCCCAGGGACTAGCGGGGGGCAATGAGCAGTTCTTC.